These 23 T cell receptor beta chains share one sample of origin, sequenced in a study of identical twins. TCRdb recomputed calls from the 5' RACE reads with MiXCR, one row per CDR3 protein. The sample includes some 790,000 distinct CDR3 sequences, roughly 20% of them seen just once. In addition, the sample was reused for a study of T cells expressing NK-cell markers.

Sequenced input: PBMCs. The receptors were sampled from a woman younger than 35 in good health.

This chain joins TRBV6-6 and TRBJ2-5; D not resolved. This CDR3 comprises 13 residues. Germline V gene data show CDR1 as MNHNY and CDR2 as SVGAGI (reference sequence). V was clipped by 5 bases and J by 3 bases, with 10 bases between them. CDR3 in amino acids: CASSPLWEETQYF. CDR3 DNA: TGTGCCAGCAGTCCCCTGTGGGAAGAGACCCAGTACTTC.

This clonotype has more than one count but fewer than ten. The chain carries TRBV6-1 and TRBJ1-4, with D tentatively TRBD1 (6 bases). With 8 bases removed from V and 8 bases from J, the gap between germline ends came to 21 bases. This CDR3 has 15 amino acids. The germline V gene encodes CDR1 MNHNS and CDR2 SASEGT. CDR3 bases: TGTGCCAGCCTCACCACGGGGGGCGCTTCGGAAAAACTGTTTTTT. It codes for CASLTTGGASEKLFF.

The chain combines TRBV12-3 or TRBV12-4 with TRBJ2-7; TRBD2 matches 11 bases. Unmatched junction bases numbered 16, after V lost 3 bases and J lost 6 bases. The CDR3 consists of 18 residues. The CDR3 reads CASSLGAIAGGPGSEQYF. In nucleotides, the CDR3 is TGTGCCAGCAGTTTGGGGGCTATAGCGGGAGGGCCGGGGTCCGAGCAGTACTTC.

Many counts were recorded for this clonotype. The chain carries TRBV20-1 and TRBJ2-7, with D hard to call. Germline CDR1 DFQATT, CDR2 SNEGSKA (reference sequence). Trimming removed 6 bases from V and 5 bases from J, with 11 bases in between. The CDR3 sequence is 11 residues long. The CDR3 is CSALGSDEQYF. In DNA form, the CDR3 reads TGCAGTGCCCTAGGAAGCGACGAGCAGTACTTC.

The CDR3 spells CASSYKVGRLAGNEQFF. The CDR3 DNA reads as TGTGCCAGCAGTTACAAGGTGGGGAGACTAGCGGGAAATGAGCAGTTCTTC. This chain uses TRBV6-2 or TRBV6-3 with TRBJ2-1; 11 bases are a match to TRBD2. Germline CDR1 is MNHEY and CDR2 is SVGEGT. With V trimmed by 2 bases and J by 7 bases, 10 bases remained unmatched. The CDR3 is made up of 17 amino acids.

The chain has TRBV20-1 and TRBJ2-7; 10 bases are a match to TRBD2. Trimming at V came to 2 bases and at J to 2 bases, leaving 6 bases not matched to a gene. CDR1 DFQATT and CDR2 SNEGSKA come from the germline V gene (reference sequence). This CDR3 region has 15 residues. CDR3 in amino acids: CSARRVAGGTYEQYF. CDR3 sequence (DNA): TGCAGTGCTAGACGAGTAGCGGGAGGTACCTACGAGCAGTACTTC.

This clonotype was observed a few times. V gene TRBV7-9 combines with J gene TRBJ2-3, with D possibly TRBD2 on 6 matching bases. Trimming cost V 8 bases and J 4 bases, with 10 bases left between them. This CDR3 spans 12 amino acids. Looked up from germline, CDR1 is SEHNR and CDR2 is FQNEAQ (reference sequence). In nucleotides, the CDR3 is TGTGCCAGCTCTTGGAGGGCAGATACGCAGTATTTT. The encoded protein is CASSWRADTQYF.

This sequence joins TRBV2 and TRBJ1-2; 8 bases fit TRBD1. Germline values: CDR1 SNHLY, CDR2 FYNNEI. V lost 7 bases, J lost 5 bases, and 15 bases stayed unmatched. The CDR3 runs 16 residues. The CDR3 sequence is CASTTPGQALEYGYTF. The CDR3 nucleotides read TGTGCCAGCACCACCCCGGGACAGGCTTTAGAGTATGGCTACACCTTC.

V gene TRBV20-1 combines with J gene TRBJ2-3; 11 nucleotides match TRBD2. Trimming removed 5 bases from V and 11 bases from J; junction bases left unmatched: 9. This CDR3 is 13 amino acids long. Germline CDR1 is DFQATT and CDR2 is SNEGSKA (reference sequence). The CDR3 is CSAAYSGRAGQYF. CDR3 in DNA: TGCAGTGCTGCATATAGCGGGAGGGCCGGGCAGTATTTT.

The V and J genes are TRBV29-1 and TRBJ2-1, with a possible D match to TRBD1 (6 bases). This CDR3 region has 12 residues. Trimming pared 3 bases from V and 5 bases from J, leaving 8 bases between. The germline gives CDR1 SQVTM, CDR2 ANQGSEA. The CDR3 sequence: CSVDAGDNEQFF. CDR3 nucleotide sequence: TGCAGCGTTGATGCAGGGGACAATGAGCAGTTCTTC.

The rearrangement uses TRBV29-1 and TRBJ2-2; D is unresolved. The CDR3 contains 12 residues. The V gene's germline CDR1 is SQVTM and CDR2 ANQGSEA. V lost 8 bases and J 4 bases, leaving 11 bases between the germline ends. CDR3 in DNA: TGCAGCCCTCCCTTGAGCACCGGGGAGCTGTTTTTT. Translating gives CSPPLSTGELFF.

The V and J genes are TRBV6-2 or TRBV6-3 and TRBJ2-1, with D unresolved. The V end was cut by 3 bases, the J end by 8 bases, with 8 bases between. Per the germline V gene, CDR1 is MNHEY and CDR2 is SVGEGT. The CDR3 is 12 amino acids. CDR3 region: CASSYDPYEQFF. Written as DNA, the CDR3 is TGTGCCAGCAGTTATGATCCCTATGAGCAGTTCTTC.

This clonotype has only a few counts. The rearrangement joins TRBV5-4 to TRBJ2-7, with TRBD2 matching 9 bases. The CDR3 runs 14 residues. CDR1 is SGHNT, CDR2 YYREEE, per germline (reference sequence). With 4 bases clipped from V and 0 bases from J, the junction kept 2 bases outside the gene matches. The CDR3 loop is CASSRGGVSYEQYF. The CDR3 region has the DNA TGTGCCAGCAGCCGCGGGGGGGTCTCCTACGAGCAGTACTTC.

V is TRBV5-5 and J is TRBJ1-2; D is uncertain. This CDR3 is built from 13 residues. The V gene's germline CDR1 is SGHKS and CDR2 YYEKEE (reference sequence). V lost 0 bases to trimming and J lost 7 bases, with 10 bases between them. For the CDR3, the DNA is TGTGCCAGCAGCTTGGCCCTCTCGGGTGGCTACACCTTC. Translation gives CASSLALSGGYTF.

This clonotype was observed a handful of times. A read error may account for a junction end that differs from germline. CDR3 bases: TGTGCCAGCGCAGGGGCCGATGTACAAGCCTTC. Its protein product is CASAGADVQAF. This chain uses TRBV12-3 or TRBV12-4 with TRBJ1-2; TRBD1 is a possible D gene (6 bases). This CDR3 is 11 amino acids long.

A few counts support this clonotype. The gene calls are TRBV12-3 or TRBV12-4 and TRBJ1-1; the D is unclear. Trimming removed 6 bases from V and 2 bases from J, with 10 bases in between. This CDR3 is built from 13 residues. CDR3 region: CASSGWANTEAFF. CDR3 DNA: TGTGCCAGCAGCGGGTGGGCTAACACTGAAGCTTTCTTT.

This clonotype was counted between two and nine times. This chain joins TRBV20-1 and TRBJ2-3, with 7 bases fitting TRBD2. V lost 0 bases and J lost 9; bases outside the gene matches: 6. Germline CDR1 DFQATT, CDR2 SNEGSKA (reference sequence). The CDR3 loop spans 13 amino acids. CDR3 coding DNA: TGCAGTGCTAGAGACGGTGCGGGAGACACGCAGTATTTT. Residues: CSARDGAGDTQYF.

The chain has TRBV7-2 and TRBJ2-3; D perhaps matches TRBD2 (5 bases). Looked up from germline, CDR1 is SGHTA and CDR2 is FQGNSA. Trimming removed 1 base at V and 6 bases at J, with 11 bases between. The CDR3 has 14 residues. The CDR3 here is CASSLGLHADTQYF. Here the CDR3 DNA reads TGTGCCAGCAGCTTAGGACTACACGCGGATACGCAGTATTTT.

This clonotype has more than one count but fewer than ten. The chain links TRBV3-1 to TRBJ2-3; perhaps TRBD2 as D (6 bases). V lost 1 base and J 2 bases, leaving 13 bases between the germline ends. Germline lookup yields CDR1 LGHDT and CDR2 YNNKEL (reference sequence). The CDR3 has 16 residues. The CDR3 nucleotides read TGTGCCAGCAGCCAAGTTACGGCGGGACTCACAGATACGCAGTATTTT. Encoded protein: CASSQVTAGLTDTQYF.

The chain has TRBV6-5 and TRBJ1-1; D is unclear. CDR1 is MNHEY, CDR2 SVGAGI, per germline. There are 11 residues in the CDR3. The V gene lost 5 bases and the J gene lost 3 bases, with 4 bases spanning the gap. For the CDR3, the DNA is TGTGCCAGCAGTGGGTACACTGAAGCTTTCTTT. Translation gives CASSGYTEAFF.

This rearrangement joins TRBV4-3 to TRBJ1-5, with D unresolved. Trimming stripped 5 bases from V and 0 bases from J, with 11 bases between. Germline CDR1 reads LGHNA; CDR2 reads YSLEER. The CDR3 spans 15 residues. The CDR3 DNA follows: TGCGCCAGCAGCGAGGACGGATATAGCAATCAGCCCCAGCATTTT. Amino acids: CASSEDGYSNQPQHF.

The chain combines TRBV12-3 or TRBV12-4 with TRBJ1-2; 8 bases agree with TRBD1. The CDR3 extends over 13 amino acids. With 3 bases clipped from V and 4 bases from J, the junction kept 1 base outside the gene matches. The CDR3 loop reads CASSFTGGYGYTF. The CDR3 bases are TGTGCCAGCAGTTTTACAGGGGGCTATGGCTACACCTTC.

The chain carries TRBV7-2 and TRBJ2-7; the D call may be TRBD1 or TRBD2 (5 bases each). V lost 5 bases and J 7 bases, leaving 15 bases between the germline ends. The V gene's germline CDR1 is SGHTA and CDR2 FQGNSA. The CDR3 has 13 residues. CDR3 nucleotides: TGTGCCAGCAGCATTCGGGGCCTCGGAGAGCAGTACTTC. Translation: CASSIRGLGEQYF.